Following are 20 T cell receptor beta chains from one sample sequenced in a study of blood T cell repertoires in COVID-19. Clones were sequenced by immunoSEQ multiplex PCR, and TCRdb holds only the in-frame ones, with some missing. The sample contains roughly 70,000 clones, around 70% of which appear only once. The specimen sequenced was peripheral blood. The receptors shown here come from a man aged 65 to 85 with acute or convalescent COVID-19.

The rearrangement links TRBV14 to TRBJ1-3, with D uncertain. The CDR3 runs to 14 residues. V gave up 6 bases and J gave up 1 base, with 10 bases separating them. Looked up from germline, CDR1 is SGHDN and CDR2 is FVKESK. CDR3 in amino acids: CASSLQRSGNTIYF. In DNA, the CDR3 is TGTGCCAGCAGTTTACAAAGATCTGGAAACACCATATATTTT.

V is TRBV4-3 and J is TRBJ1-5; D might be TRBD1 (5 bases). Germline V gene sequence: CDR1 LGHNA, CDR2 YSLEER. The CDR3 loop spans 15 amino acids. V was trimmed by 0 bases and J by 7 bases, leaving 13 bases between them. The DNA for the CDR3 is TGCGCCAGCAGCCAAGAACGGGGGAATAGACAGCCCCAGCATTTT. Translating gives CASSQERGNRQPQHF.

The chain links TRBV19 to TRBJ2-1, with 13 bases matching TRBD2. Germline V CDR1 and CDR2: LNHDA, SQIVND (reference sequence). This CDR3 region has 15 residues. Trimming cost V 7 bases and J 5 bases; bases outside gene matches: 5. The CDR3 nucleotides are TGTGCCAGTACTTGGACTAGCGGGAGTGACAATGAGCAGTTCTTC. Translating it yields CASTWTSGSDNEQFF.

On this clone itself: Other nucleotide sequences in the sample specify the same CDR3. The chain is built from TRBV7-2 and TRBJ2-1; 9 positions agree with TRBD2. V trimming: 1 base; J trimming: 4 bases; junction bases outside the gene matches: 2. The CDR3 is 15 amino acids. CDR1 and CDR2 (germline): SGHTA, FQGNSA. This CDR3 is CASSLGLAGYNEQFF. For the CDR3, the DNA is TGTGCCAGCAGCTTAGGCCTAGCGGGGTACAATGAGCAGTTCTTC.

The CDR3, as DNA: TGTGCCAGCGGCGTGGGGGGGAACACTGAAGCTTTCTTT. Amino acid sequence: CASGVGGNTEAFF. The rearrangement links TRBV7-9 to TRBJ1-1; a weak D match, TRBD1 (5 bases). The CDR3 extends over 13 amino acids. The germline gives CDR1 SEHNR, CDR2 FQNEAQ (reference sequence). The ends were cut back, 8 bases at V and 1 base at J, with 11 bases in the middle. The whole variable domain, remainder taken from reference TRBV7-9 and TRBJ1-1, is DTGVSQNPRHKITKRGQNVTFRCDPISEHNRLYWYRQTLGQGPEFLTYFQNEAQLEKSRLLSDRFSAERPKGSFSTLEIQRTEQGDSAMYLCASGVGGNTEAFFGQGTRLTVV.

The chain combines TRBV7-2 with TRBJ2-1; D perhaps matches TRBD2 (5 bases). The germline V gene encodes CDR1 SGHTA and CDR2 FQGNSA. V was shortened by 0 bases and J by 8 bases, with 8 bases between the two germline ends. The CDR3 extends over 13 amino acids. Here the CDR3 DNA reads TGTGCCAGCAGCTTAGCGAGGGCAGATGAGCAGTTCTTC. Encoded protein: CASSLARADEQFF.

The V call is TRBV7-9, the J call TRBJ2-1, with 8 bases identical to TRBD2. The length of the CDR3 is 15 residues. V shed 3 bases and J 7 bases; nucleotides not matched to a gene: 8. Germline V gives CDR1 SEHNR, CDR2 FQNEAQ (reference sequence). The CDR3 DNA follows: TGTGCCAGCAGCTTGCCTAGCGGGCTTTTGAATGAGCAGTTCTTC. Translating it yields CASSLPSGLLNEQFF. The entire variable domain, with the rest obtained from reference TRBV7-9 and TRBJ2-1, is as follows: DTGVSQNPRHKITKRGQNVTFRCDPISEHNRLYWYRQTLGQGPEFLTYFQNEAQLEKSRLLSDRFSAERPKGSFSTLEIQRTEQGDSAMYLCASSLPSGLLNEQFFGPGTRLTVL.

In this sample, this clone turned up once. V gene TRBV5-1 combines with J gene TRBJ2-1, with 10 positions matching TRBD2. V was pared by 2 bases and J by 7 bases, with 6 bases of the junction left unmatched. The CDR3 extends over 15 amino acids. CDR1 is SGHRS and CDR2 is YFSETQ in the germline V gene. Written as DNA, the CDR3 is TGCGCCAGCAGCTTATCACTAGCGGGGAGAAATGAGCAGTTCTTC. Translating gives CASSLSLAGRNEQFF.

This clone came up once. The chain carries TRBV6-6 and TRBJ2-1, with 8 bases that match TRBD2. The CDR3 spans 15 residues. Trimming cost V 6 bases and J 1 base; bases outside gene matches: 5. Germline CDR1 MNHNY, CDR2 SVGAGI (reference sequence). CDR3 sequence: CASREVAGSYNEQFF. In DNA form, the CDR3 reads TGTGCCAGCAGGGAGGTAGCGGGATCCTACAATGAGCAGTTCTTC.

The rearrangement links TRBV6-2 or TRBV6-3 to TRBJ2-1; TRBD2 matches at 9 bases. Germline CDR1 is MNHEY and CDR2 is SVGEGT. The CDR3 runs to 18 residues. With V trimmed by 3 bases and J by 1 base, 10 bases remained unmatched. The CDR3 DNA reads TGTGCCAGCAGTTATGTCAAGCGGGAGGTCCGGTCCTACAATGAGCAGTTCTTC. Amino acids: CASSYVKREVRSYNEQFF.

This chain uses TRBV6-4 with TRBJ1-6; TRBD1 aligns across 7 bases. Germline-derived CDR1 and CDR2 are MRHNA and SNTAGT. The J segment lost 9 bases and the V segment lost 6 bases, leaving 8 bases of the junction unmatched. The CDR3 is made up of 14 amino acids. CDR3 amino acids: CASRQGTPGSPLHF. In nucleotides, the CDR3 is TGTGCCAGCAGACAGGGGACTCCAGGTTCACCCCTCCACTTT.

The rearrangement links TRBV19 to TRBJ1-6; possibly TRBD1 for D (5 bases). V shed 7 bases and J shed 9 bases, with 16 bases lying between them. The CDR3 consists of 14 residues. Germline V lookup: CDR1 LNHDA, CDR2 SQIVND (reference sequence). The chain's CDR3 is CASTPGDRRSPLHF. CDR3 sequence (DNA): TGTGCCAGTACCCCGGGGGACCGCCGTTCACCCCTCCACTTT.

The V and J genes are TRBV28 and TRBJ1-1; no definite D call. Germline CDR1 MDHEN, CDR2 SYDVKM. Trimming cost V 7 bases and J 10 bases, with 19 bases left between them. The CDR3 length is 13 residues. DNA of the CDR3: TGTGCCAGCAATACCGGGAGTCTAGTCGGAGCTTTCTTT. Protein: CASNTGSLVGAFF.

In its sample, this clone was seen once. V is TRBV27 and J is TRBJ1-4; TRBD1 matches at 9 bases. The CDR3 covers 13 residues. V trimming: 5 bases; J trimming: 6 bases; junction bases outside the gene matches: 1. Germline loops: CDR1 MNHEY, CDR2 SMNVEV (reference sequence). CDR3 amino acids: CASSRQGDEKLFF. The DNA for the CDR3 is TGTGCCAGCAGTCGACAGGGGGATGAAAAACTGTTTTTT.

The CDR3 loop is CASRPGTGGTGNTIYF. The CDR3 coding sequence is TGCGCCAGCAGACCCGGGACAGGGGGCACTGGAAACACCATATATTTT. The V call is TRBV5-1, the J call TRBJ1-3; 12 nucleotides match TRBD1. This CDR3 is 16 amino acids long. Trimming took 5 bases from V and 2 from J; bases not matched to a gene: 5. Germline V gene data show CDR1 as SGHRS and CDR2 as YFSETQ.

This clone was counted between two and nine times. The chain recombines TRBV13 with TRBJ2-5; 9 bases line up with TRBD2. The germline CDR1 and CDR2 sequences are PRHDT and FYEKMQ (reference sequence). The CDR3 is made up of 15 amino acids. Germline trimming cut 8 bases from V and 3 bases from J; bases unmatched to any gene: 10. The CDR3 DNA reads as TGTGCCAGCCGTGGGTTGCGGGAGGGGGAAGAGACCCAGTACTTC. Translation: CASRGLREGEETQYF.

This clone has more than one count but fewer than ten. The chain uses TRBV19 and TRBJ2-7; D uncertain. Germline CDR1 reads LNHDA; CDR2 reads SQIVND (reference sequence). Trimming cost V 3 bases and J 3 bases, with 12 bases left between them. This CDR3 has 14 residues. CDR3 in DNA: TGTGCCAGTAGTATGCTTGCCGGGTTCTACGAGCAGTACTTC. Its protein is CASSMLAGFYEQYF.

This clone was counted between two and nine times. The CDR3 DNA reads TGTGCCAGCAGCCAAGTGGCGGGAATGAGGCAGTTCTTC. Translated, it gives CASSQVAGMRQFF. The chain couples TRBV3-1 (or the pseudogene TRBV3-2) to TRBJ2-1, with TRBD2 as a possible D gene (6 bases). Deletions cut 1 base from V and 12 bases from J, with 13 bases between. This CDR3 region has 13 residues. Germline values: CDR1 LGHDT, CDR2 YNNKEL (reference sequence).

The V call is TRBV3-1 (or the pseudogene TRBV3-2), the J call TRBJ2-5; D is possibly TRBD2 (5 bases). CDR1 LGHDT and CDR2 YNNKEL come from the germline V gene (reference sequence). The CDR3 has 15 amino acids. V dropped 2 bases and J dropped 4 bases, with 14 bases sitting between them. The CDR3 DNA reads TGTGCCAGCAGCCAAAGGTCCAGCGGCTCAGAGACCCAGTACTTC. Its protein is CASSQRSSGSETQYF.

The chain uses TRBV10-1 and TRBJ2-3, with D unclear. Germline loops: CDR1 WNHNN, CDR2 SYGVQD (reference sequence). Trimming stripped 3 bases from V and 2 bases from J, with 12 bases between. This CDR3 spans 15 amino acids. CDR3 in DNA: TGCGCCAGCAGTGACGGGTCTACCTACACAGATACGCAGTATTTT. It encodes CASSDGSTYTDTQYF.